This TCR beta chain was recovered during a study of OX40 agonist ivuxolimab in advanced cancers. For the study at large: Of the participants, approximately 38% had some prior anti-PD-1, anti-PD-L1 or anti-CTLA-4 therapy, which was allowed. Points from the study as a whole: Determination of antigen specificity was not performed for the expanded peripheral T cells. CD4+ and CD8+ blood T cells expanded clonally by week 6 at 0.1 to 3.0 mg/kg.

Trimming left V 8 bases short and J 2 bases short, with 10 bases between. Germline V gene sequence: CDR1 SEHNR, CDR2 FQNEAQ (reference sequence). The CDR3 spans 13 residues. At baseline, cycle 4 day 1, and cycle 7 day 1, blood was sampled. This clone occurred once. Its target is unknown. This table comes from immunoSEQ multiplex PCR, and its TCRdb copy is limited to in-frame clones, with some not included. The top ten hold 5.5% to 6% of the sample, which has about 74,000 clones, around nine tenths seen once. The TCR comes from an adult with an advanced solid tumor such as melanoma, head and neck, liver or kidney cancer. The chain is built from TRBV7-9 and TRBJ1-5, with D maybe TRBD1 (5 bases). The source was CD4+ or CD8+ T cells sorted from blood, collected in a trial of the OX40 agonist ivuxolimab. CDR3 residues: CASGALGNQPQHF. CDR3 sequence (DNA): TGTGCCAGCGGGGCGTTGGGCAATCAGCCCCAGCATTTT.